This T cell receptor beta chain was sequenced during a study of a mutant IDH1 vaccine in newly diagnosed glioma (dated by TCRdb to the early 2020s). Some background on the complete study: Patients were given eight vaccinations, in weeks 1, 3, 5, 7, 11, 15, 19 and 23, which matched visits V03 through V10. Peripheral blood samples were drawn at six visits, namely V03 (baseline), V05, V07, V10, V12 and V13. Of the approximately 35 treated patients, 62.5% were male and around 40% were female, and a mean age of roughly 41 years was recorded. Before enrollment, most patients had been given radiochemotherapy with temozolomide as standard therapy, while the rest had received either radiotherapy alone or temozolomide alone. Longitudinal TCRB deep sequencing was performed for about two dozen treated patients wherever samples were available for exploratory analyses. Vaccination began 4-6 weeks after radiotherapy alone, or alongside temozolomide cycles in the chemotherapy-containing groups.

A note on this clone: Its cognate antigen has yet to be identified. No much larger clone is present one base from it, and per-base qualities are unavailable.

CDR1 is given as SGHAT and CDR2 as FQDESV, both from the germline V gene (reference sequence). V is trimmed back by 6 bases and J by 3 bases, and the junction contains 4 bases that no gene match accounts for. The CDR3 numbers 14 residues from cysteine through phenylalanine. The only DNA kept is the CDR3, 42 bases in frame from the first base. Study-level results and caveats: Availability determined which PBMC samples were chosen for TCRB deep sequencing. No apparent relationship was observed between pseudoprogression and alterations in the top peripheral T cell clonotypes detected by TCRB sequencing. Immune responses induced by the vaccine were seen in roughly 95% of patients across multiple MHC alleles. The authors noted that analyses of patient blood samples could not be reproduced because of sample limitations.

The label giving this sample's time point can be read as: week 11, during vaccination. Each vaccine dose was 300 ug of a 20-mer mutant IDH1 peptide in Montanide, given subcutaneously with topical imiquimod. All donors had newly diagnosed IDH1-mutant astrocytomas of WHO grade 3 or 4 that showed loss of nuclear ATRX. The samples were drawn from NOA16, a multicentre, single-arm, open-label phase I trial in Germany that tested a mutant IDH1 peptide vaccine in humans for the first time. Genomic DNA for TCRB sequencing was extracted from EDTA blood using the DNeasy Blood and Tissue Kit. Receptor amplification or capture employed the immunoSEQ multiplex PCR assay. The hsTCRB Kit was used according to the manufacturer's protocol to amplify rearranged TCR beta chain sequences. An Illumina MiSeq was used to sequence the TCRB libraries. The original methods were these. Demultiplexing, trimming and gene mapping were performed with the kit vendor's proprietary platform. The source is immuneACCESS, and TCRdb retained only in-frame sequences with V and J called. Part of the clones is not carried over; for the studies checked, unresolved V genes explain less than half of this, and the remainder is unexplained. For V, J and clone size, that table is used; D and trimming come from the DNA. The sample data list 35,000 to 50,000 clones, and 84% of these were observed just once. Under 2.5% of the sample is in the top ten clones.

The sequenced sample was PBMCs, obtained from a glioma patient whose treatment included an IDH1 peptide vaccine. The TCR comes from a man in his forties or fifties with glioma. The chain couples TRBV11-1 to TRBJ1-1; TRBD1 aligns with 10 central bases. The DNA sequence is TGTGCCAGCAGATTGGACAGGGGGGACACTGAAGCTTTCTTT. Its translation is CASRLDRGDTEAFF.